This entry features one TCR beta chain sequence. What it binds is unknown. The data stem from a study of CD4 T cells in relation to SARS-CoV-2 and coronaviruses. Study background: The HLA restriction of the shared crossreactive spike epitopes was mapped. The study, taken as a whole, reports: Memory recall responses, not primary responses primed in culture, are what the assay detects.

Naive and memory CD4+ T cell DNA was deep-sequenced without culture. Assay: immunoSEQ multiplex PCR; the TCRdb copy retains only in-frame clones and omits some. The table shows some 68,000 clones, with 85% to 95% occurring only once. CD4+ T cells from unexposed donors were obtained before the COVID-19 pandemic (2011-2018). Naive and memory CD4+ T cells came from enriched cryopreserved PBMCs. V trimming: 4 bases; J trimming: 3 bases; junction bases outside the gene matches: 5. Germline CDR1 SNHLY, CDR2 FYNNEI. This CDR3 is 15 amino acids long. Sequenced sample: naive CD4+ T cells from PBMCs. Subset described: naive CD4+ T cells isolated by negative enrichment. The sequence derives from a human donor in good health. The J gene is TRBJ1-1, the V gene TRBV2, with TRBD1 matching over 10 bases. The CDR3 sequence is CASSGQGASDTEAFF. The CDR3, as DNA: TGTGCCAGCAGTGGACAGGGGGCTTCTGACACTGAAGCTTTCTTT.